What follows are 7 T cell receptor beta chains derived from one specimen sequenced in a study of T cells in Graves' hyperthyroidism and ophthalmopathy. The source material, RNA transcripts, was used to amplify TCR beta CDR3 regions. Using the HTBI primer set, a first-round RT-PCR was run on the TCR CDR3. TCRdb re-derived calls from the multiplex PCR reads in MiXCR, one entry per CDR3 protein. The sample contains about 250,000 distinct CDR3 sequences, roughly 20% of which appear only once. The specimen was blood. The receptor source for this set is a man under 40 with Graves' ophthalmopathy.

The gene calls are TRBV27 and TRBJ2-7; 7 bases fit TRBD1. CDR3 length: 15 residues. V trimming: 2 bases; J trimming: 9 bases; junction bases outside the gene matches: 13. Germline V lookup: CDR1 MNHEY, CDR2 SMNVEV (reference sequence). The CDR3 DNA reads TGTGCCAGCAGTTTAGTTCAGGGGGACCACCAGCCGCAGTACTTC. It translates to CASSLVQGDHQPQYF.

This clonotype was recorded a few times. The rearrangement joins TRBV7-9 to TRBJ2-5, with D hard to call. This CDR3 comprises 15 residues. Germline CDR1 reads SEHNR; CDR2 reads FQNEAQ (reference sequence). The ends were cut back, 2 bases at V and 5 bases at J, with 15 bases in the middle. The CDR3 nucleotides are TGTGCCAGCAGCTTACGGCAGCGAGGTGGCGAGACCCAGTACTTC. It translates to CASSLRQRGGETQYF.

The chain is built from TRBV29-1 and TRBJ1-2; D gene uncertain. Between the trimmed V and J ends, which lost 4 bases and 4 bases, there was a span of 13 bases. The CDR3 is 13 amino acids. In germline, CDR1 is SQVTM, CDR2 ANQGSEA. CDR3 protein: CSVVAGDSYGYTF. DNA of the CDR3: TGCAGCGTTGTAGCAGGAGACTCCTATGGCTACACCTTC.

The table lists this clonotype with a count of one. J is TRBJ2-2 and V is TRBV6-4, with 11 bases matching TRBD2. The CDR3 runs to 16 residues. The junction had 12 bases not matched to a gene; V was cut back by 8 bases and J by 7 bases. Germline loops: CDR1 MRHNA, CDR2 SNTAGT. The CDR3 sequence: CASSPRPSGRIGELFF. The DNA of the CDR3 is TGTGCCAGCTCACCCCGACCTAGCGGGAGGATCGGGGAGCTGTTTTTT.

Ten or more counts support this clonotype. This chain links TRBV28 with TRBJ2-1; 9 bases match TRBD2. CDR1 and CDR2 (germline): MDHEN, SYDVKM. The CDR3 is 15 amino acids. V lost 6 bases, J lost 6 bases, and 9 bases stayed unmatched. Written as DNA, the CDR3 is TGTGCCAGCAGCCGGGGCGGGAGGGCCGCCAATGAGCAGTTCTTC. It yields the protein CASSRGGRAANEQFF.

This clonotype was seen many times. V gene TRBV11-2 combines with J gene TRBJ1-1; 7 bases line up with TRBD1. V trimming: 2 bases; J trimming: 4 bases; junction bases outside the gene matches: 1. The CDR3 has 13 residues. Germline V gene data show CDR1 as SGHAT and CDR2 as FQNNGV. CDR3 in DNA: TGTGCCAGCAGCTTAAACAGGGGCACTGAAGCTTTCTTT. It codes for CASSLNRGTEAFF.

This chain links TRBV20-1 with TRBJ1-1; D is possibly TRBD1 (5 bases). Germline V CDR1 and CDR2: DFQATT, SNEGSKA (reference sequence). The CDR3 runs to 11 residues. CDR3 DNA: TGCAAGGGGCCCACCATTAATGAAGCTTTCTTT. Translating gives CKGPTINEAFF.